The 31 T cell receptor beta chains listed next were all sequenced from one sample in a study of beta chain features in type 1 diabetes. These receptors' targets are unknown. The investigators reverse transcribed all of the isolated RNA, so they sequenced expressed TCRB transcripts. Assay used: immunoSEQ multiplex PCR; TCRdb lists only in-frame clones, some missing. This sample yields approximately 240,000 clones, of which around 15% are seen a single time; 0.065% to 0.095% belongs to the top ten. Findings of the study overall: Shorter TCRB CDR3s, moderately but significantly so, marked every one of the four CD4+ subsets in Type 1 diabetes patients.

Sequencing was done on a sample of naive CD4+ T cells from blood. These receptors were collected from a man aged 30 to 39 with type 1 diabetes.

J is TRBJ1-4 and V is TRBV29-1; D gene ambiguous. The CDR3 spans 14 residues. Germline CDR1 SQVTM, CDR2 ANQGSEA. Trimming removed 6 bases at V and 7 bases at J, with 18 bases between. CDR3 sequence (DNA): TGCAGCGTACGGACTGGGTCGCTAGCTGAAAAACTGTTTTTT. It translates to CSVRTGSLAEKLFF.

The chain is built from TRBV7-2 and TRBJ2-5; D call uncertain. CDR1 SGHTA and CDR2 FQGNSA come from the germline V gene. The CDR3 is 13 residues long. The ends were cut back, 5 bases at V and 5 bases at J, with 12 bases in the middle. The CDR3 sequence: CASSLNSRETQYF. The CDR3 nucleotides are TGTGCCAGCAGCCTCAACAGTAGGGAGACCCAGTACTTC.

This clone has a handful of counts. V gene TRBV30 combines with J gene TRBJ2-3; TRBD2 aligns across 15 bases. The CDR3 consists of 16 residues. CDR1 and CDR2 from the germline V gene are GTSNPN and SVGIG (reference sequence). Trimming at V came to 4 bases and at J to 5 bases, leaving 7 bases not matched to a gene. The CDR3, as DNA: TGTGCCTGGACTAGGACTAGCGGGAGGGCCATAGATACGCAGTATTTT. It is translated as CAWTRTSGRAIDTQYF.

This chain links TRBV29-1 with TRBJ2-5; a possible D gene is TRBD1 (7 bases). The CDR3 length is 13 residues. V lost 7 bases, J lost 2 bases, and 14 bases lay in between. CDR1 and CDR2 (germline): SQVTM, ANQGSEA. The chain's CDR3 is CSAGGGRQETQYF. In DNA form, the CDR3 reads TGCAGCGCCGGAGGGGGCCGGCAAGAGACCCAGTACTTC. Full variable domain (missing parts from reference TRBV29-1 and TRBJ2-5): SAVISQKPSRDICQRGTSLTIQCQVDSQVTMMFWYRQQPGQSLTLIATANQGSEATYESGFVIDKFPISRPNLTFSTLTVSNMSPEDSSIYLCSAGGGRQETQYFGPGTRLLVL.

CDR3 nucleotides: TGTGCCAGCAGCTCCTATCGGGTCGGTGAATATGGCTACACCTTC. It is translated as CASSSYRVGEYGYTF. The V call is TRBV7-2, the J call TRBJ1-2; D is unclear. CDR1 and CDR2 (germline): SGHTA, FQGNSA. Trimming cost V 4 bases and J 5 bases, with 17 bases left between them. This CDR3 has 15 amino acids.

This clone appeared a few times. This CDR3 fails to terminate in the conserved phenylalanine or tryptophan, so it likely reflects a read error. The DNA is left out, because the CDR3 cannot be placed on it with certainty; the CDR3 is given as TCRdb lists it. The V call is TRBV4-1, the J call TRBJ2-7; TRBD2 reflects the table's D call only, with no check against the DNA. The CDR3 is 11 amino acids in total, end residues counted. CDR1 and CDR2 (germline): MGHRA, YSYEKL. The CDR3 protein is CASSQEKIGTI.

The DNA for the CDR3 is TGTGCCATCGGACCCCTTGGCGGGAGCAATGCAGATACGCAGTATTTT. Amino acids: CAIGPLGGSNADTQYF. The chain is built from TRBV10-3 and TRBJ2-3; 7 bases agree with TRBD2. The CDR3 loop spans 16 amino acids. Germline V gene data show CDR1 as ENHRY and CDR2 as SYGVKD. The junction had 15 bases not matched to a gene; V was cut back by 8 bases and J by 4 bases.

The chain carries TRBV30 and TRBJ1-1, with D possibly matching TRBD1 (6 bases). V was cut by 3 bases and J by 8 bases, with 13 bases left in between. The CDR3 consists of 12 residues. Germline assignment: CDR1 GTSNPN and CDR2 SVGIG (reference sequence). The CDR3 DNA is TGTGCCTGGAGGACAGGCCCAGGAGAAGCTTTCTTT. Translating gives CAWRTGPGEAFF.

The chain has TRBV5-1 and TRBJ2-3, with D perhaps matching TRBD1 (5 bases). Between the trimmed V and J ends, which lost 6 bases and 5 bases, there was a span of 13 bases. The CDR3 is 13 amino acids. Germline CDR1 SGHRS, CDR2 YFSETQ. The chain's CDR3 is CASKLGEEDTQYF. The CDR3 DNA is TGCGCCAGCAAGTTAGGGGAAGAAGATACGCAGTATTTT.

The table lists this clone with a few counts. The gene calls are TRBV7-8 and TRBJ1-1; 10 bases are a match to TRBD1. CDR1 and CDR2 (germline): SGHVS, FQNEAQ. The CDR3 extends over 15 amino acids. V lost 3 bases to trimming and J lost 2 bases; unmatched junction nucleotides: 3. CDR3 amino acids: CASSLRDRGNTEAFF. The CDR3, as DNA: TGTGCCAGCAGCTTGCGGGACAGGGGTAACACTGAAGCTTTCTTT.

This clone came up a few times. The chain links TRBV4-2 to TRBJ1-5; unclear D gene. V lost 8 bases to trimming and J lost 1 base, with 6 bases between them. Germline V CDR1 and CDR2: LGHNA, YNFKEQ. The CDR3 has 12 amino acids. The CDR3 sequence is CASLVSNQPQHF. The CDR3 coding sequence is TGTGCCAGCCTAGTAAGCAATCAGCCCCAGCATTTT.

This clone was counted only a few times. The chain combines TRBV7-9 with TRBJ2-1; D possibly matches TRBD1 or TRBD2 (6 bases each). With 4 bases removed from V and 4 bases from J, the gap between germline ends came to 14 bases. This CDR3 is 15 amino acids long. Germline loops: CDR1 SEHNR, CDR2 FQNEAQ (reference sequence). Here the CDR3 reads CASSSGAGQYNEQFF. The CDR3 DNA reads as TGTGCCAGCAGCTCTGGGGCGGGACAATACAATGAGCAGTTCTTC. The full variable domain, with the rest looked up from reference TRBV7-9 and TRBJ2-1, is DTGVSQNPRHKITKRGQNVTFRCDPISEHNRLYWYRQTLGQGPEFLTYFQNEAQLEKSRLLSDRFSAERPKGSFSTLEIQRTEQGDSAMYLCASSSGAGQYNEQFFGPGTRLTVL.

This clone has a handful of counts. V is TRBV29-1 and J is TRBJ1-1; D is uncertain. Germline V gene data show CDR1 as SQVTM and CDR2 as ANQGSEA. This CDR3 comprises 15 residues. V lost 5 bases, J lost 4 bases, and 20 bases lay in between. The CDR3 protein is CSVQYPRIEGTEAFF. The CDR3 coding sequence is TGCAGCGTTCAGTATCCGAGGATTGAGGGCACTGAAGCTTTCTTT.

V and J are TRBV4-1 and TRBJ2-1, with 11 bases aligning to TRBD2. The CDR3 has 15 amino acids. The germline V gene has CDR1 MGHRA and CDR2 YSYEKL. The V and J ends lost 5 bases and 5 bases, in that order; junction bases with no gene match: 5. The DNA for the CDR3 is TGCGCCAGCAGCTATAGCGGGAGGGCCGACAATGAGCAGTTCTTC. Amino acids: CASSYSGRADNEQFF.

The rearrangement uses TRBV14 and TRBJ2-5, with D uncertain. Trimming took off 2 bases at V and 4 bases at J, with 2 bases between the two ends. The CDR3 loop spans 11 amino acids. Germline CDR1 is SGHDN and CDR2 is FVKESK. CDR3 sequence (DNA): TGTGCCAGCAGCCAAACAGAGACCCAGTACTTC. Protein: CASSQTETQYF.

CDR3 DNA sequence: TGTGCCTGGAGTGTAAAAACAGCTCTCAATGAGCAGTTCTTC. This sequence encodes CAWSVKTALNEQFF. V and J are TRBV30 and TRBJ2-1; D gene unclear. This CDR3 has 14 amino acids. Per germline, CDR1 GTSNPN and CDR2 SVGIG (reference sequence). Trimming removed 0 bases at V and 6 bases at J, with 12 bases between.

V and J are TRBV29-1 and TRBJ1-5, with unresolved D. Germline loops: CDR1 SQVTM, CDR2 ANQGSEA. This CDR3 comprises 14 residues. Trimming cost V 4 bases and J 0 bases, with 10 bases left between them. The CDR3 region is CSVGTSHSNQPQHF. The CDR3 nucleotides read TGCAGCGTTGGGACGTCCCATAGCAATCAGCCCCAGCATTTT. The full variable domain, rest sourced from reference TRBV29-1 and TRBJ1-5, is SAVISQKPSRDICQRGTSLTIQCQVDSQVTMMFWYRQQPGQSLTLIATANQGSEATYESGFVIDKFPISRPNLTFSTLTVSNMSPEDSSIYLCSVGTSHSNQPQHFGDGTRLSIL.

The V and J genes are TRBV28 and TRBJ2-3; tentatively, D is TRBD2 (6 bases). Germline V gene data show CDR1 as MDHEN and CDR2 as SYDVKM. The CDR3 is made up of 13 amino acids. The V and J ends lost 9 bases and 4 bases respectively, with 14 bases between them. CDR3 nucleotides: TGTGCCAGTAGAGGGCGGGAATCAGATACGCAGTATTTT. This sequence encodes CASRGRESDTQYF.

The J gene is TRBJ2-7, the V gene TRBV28; no clear D. V dropped 7 bases and J dropped 4 bases, with 26 bases sitting between them. This CDR3 contains 17 residues. The V gene's germline CDR1 is MDHEN and CDR2 SYDVKM. CDR3: CASIGSNPAMGLYEQYF. CDR3 DNA sequence: TGTGCCAGCATTGGATCAAACCCGGCTATGGGTTTATACGAGCAGTACTTC.

This clone has just a few counts. J is TRBJ2-2 and V is TRBV18, with D perhaps given as TRBD1 or TRBD2 (5 bases each). The CDR3 loop spans 14 amino acids. In germline, CDR1 is KGHSH, CDR2 LQKENI. The germline V and J ends were trimmed by 6 bases and 7 bases, with 15 bases remaining between them. CDR3 sequence: CASSTTWDGGELFF. The DNA for the CDR3 is TGTGCCAGCTCCACCACGTGGGACGGCGGGGAGCTGTTTTTT.

The chain employs TRBV4-2 and TRBJ1-2; D may be TRBD1 (5 bases). The germline V gene has CDR1 LGHNA and CDR2 YNFKEQ. V was pared by 1 base and J by 7 bases, with 13 bases between. There are 14 residues in the CDR3. The DNA of the CDR3 is TGTGCCAGCAGCCAAGCGGCACAGGAGAGTGGCTACACCTTC. It is translated as CASSQAAQESGYTF.

The V and J genes are TRBV25-1 and TRBJ2-1, with D perhaps TRBD1 (5 bases). The CDR3 length is 15 residues. Trimming pared 0 bases from V and 1 base from J, leaving 7 bases between. The germline V gene has CDR1 MGHDK and CDR2 SYGVNS. This CDR3 reads CASSEYRGSYNEQFF. DNA for the CDR3: TGTGCCAGCAGTGAATATAGGGGTTCCTACAATGAGCAGTTCTTC.

This chain connects TRBV29-1 to TRBJ2-3, with D possibly being TRBD1 or TRBD2 (5 bases each). CDR3 size: 12 residues. The V and J ends lost 6 bases and 3 bases respectively, with 10 bases between them. Germline loops: CDR1 SQVTM, CDR2 ANQGSEA. The DNA of the CDR3 is TGCAGCGTCCTAGAGGGGACAGATACGCAGTATTTT. Translation: CSVLEGTDTQYF.

The genes are TRBV6-5 and TRBJ2-7; D unclear. CDR3 length: 12 residues. V was shortened by 5 bases and J by 0 bases, with 5 bases between the two germline ends. Per germline, CDR1 MNHEY and CDR2 SVGAGI. The CDR3 coding sequence is TGTGCCAGCAGTATAAGCTCCTACGAGCAGTACTTC. Its protein is CASSISSYEQYF.

This clone was detected a few times. The V gene is TRBV7-9, the J gene TRBJ2-3; D not resolved. The germline V gene encodes CDR1 SEHNR and CDR2 FQNEAQ (reference sequence). This CDR3 is 12 amino acids long. V was clipped by 4 bases and J by 2 bases, with 4 bases between them. CDR3 DNA sequence: TGTGCCAGCAGCTCCCCCACAGATACGCAGTATTTT. Protein product: CASSSPTDTQYF.

The chain is built from TRBV25-1 and TRBJ1-1; 7 bases match TRBD1. CDR1 and CDR2 from the germline V gene are MGHDK and SYGVNS. V shed 3 bases and J 10 bases; nucleotides not matched to a gene: 17. The CDR3 totals 16 residues. The CDR3 sequence is CASSEASGGYGEGAFF. The CDR3 DNA reads TGTGCCAGCAGTGAGGCCTCAGGGGGTTATGGAGAAGGAGCTTTCTTT.

The rearrangement links TRBV28 to TRBJ2-3, with unresolved D. CDR3 size: 15 residues. Germline CDR1 is MDHEN and CDR2 is SYDVKM. Trimming shortened V by 10 bases and J by 2 bases, and 19 bases separated the two germline ends. CDR3: CATSDPGSNTDTQYF. In nucleotides, the CDR3 is TGTGCCACCAGCGATCCCGGGTCCAACACAGATACGCAGTATTTT.

V and J are TRBV9 and TRBJ2-1; D not certain. Looked up from germline, CDR1 is SGDLS and CDR2 is YYNGEE. The CDR3 has 13 amino acids. The V and J ends lost 3 bases and 7 bases respectively, with 11 bases between them. CDR3 DNA: TGTGCCAGCAGCGCCCGCCCTGGGAATGAGCAGTTCTTC. It encodes CASSARPGNEQFF.

In this sample, this clone turned up a few times. The chain employs TRBV4-1 and TRBJ2-3; 15 bases align to TRBD2. The CDR3 contains 16 residues. CDR1 is MGHRA, CDR2 YSYEKL, per germline. After removal of 4 bases from V and 5 bases from J, the junction contained 4 bases not matched to a gene. CDR3 region: CASSRTSGRDRDTQYF. The CDR3 nucleotides read TGCGCCAGCAGCCGGACTAGCGGGAGGGACCGAGATACGCAGTATTTT.

The table lists this clone with a few counts. This chain connects TRBV29-1 to TRBJ2-2; TRBD1 might be the D (6 bases). This CDR3 comprises 13 residues. V lost 4 bases and J 6 bases, leaving 12 bases between the germline ends. Germline-derived CDR1 and CDR2 are SQVTM and ANQGSEA. The CDR3 protein is CSVASGVPGELFF. The CDR3 DNA sequence: TGCAGCGTTGCGTCAGGGGTTCCCGGGGAGCTGTTTTTT.

The chain combines TRBV7-2 with TRBJ1-1; D unclear. Germline V gene sequence: CDR1 SGHTA, CDR2 FQGNSA. The germline V and J ends were trimmed by 3 bases and 2 bases, with 7 bases remaining between them. CDR3 length: 13 amino acids. This CDR3 reads CASSFDSNTEAFF. DNA for the CDR3: TGTGCCAGCAGCTTCGATTCAAACACTGAAGCTTTCTTT.